These 22 T cell receptor beta chains came from one sample sequenced in a study of blood T cell repertoires in COVID-19. Using immunoSEQ multiplex PCR, the repertoire was profiled, and TCRdb retains in-frame clones only, with some absent. The table includes tens of thousands of clones, approximately 83% detected once. Sequencing was carried out using peripheral blood. The receptors were sampled from a woman in her sixties or seventies with acute or convalescent COVID-19.

The rearrangement uses TRBV4-1 and TRBJ2-3, with a weak D call TRBD1 (6 bases). Trimming removed 7 bases at V and 1 base at J, with 15 bases between. In germline, CDR1 is MGHRA, CDR2 YSYEKL. There are 15 residues in the CDR3. CDR3 protein: CASTLQGTRTDTQYF. As DNA, the CDR3 is TGCGCCAGCACCTTACAGGGAACTCGCACAGATACGCAGTATTTT.

Of note for this clone: At one of its ends the junction is not consistent with the germline gene, which may arise from a read error. V usage is TRBV7-3 and J usage is TRBJ1-1, with 7 positions matching TRBD1. Looked up from germline, CDR1 is SGHTA and CDR2 is FQGTGA. The CDR3 sequence is 13 residues long. CDR3 residues: CASSLTGDTEAFF. CDR3 coding DNA: TGTGCCAGCAGCCTAACAGGGGACACTGAAGCTTTCTTT.

V gene TRBV7-6 combines with J gene TRBJ2-1, with 8 bases lining up with TRBD2. V was clipped by 3 bases and J by 0 bases; unmatched bases: 7. CDR1 and CDR2 from the germline V gene are SGHVS and FNYEAQ. This CDR3 spans 17 amino acids. The CDR3 here is CASSLELAESSYNEQFF. As DNA, the CDR3 is TGTGCCAGCAGCTTGGAACTAGCGGAGAGCTCCTACAATGAGCAGTTCTTC.

This chain joins TRBV28 and TRBJ1-1, with TRBD1 matching over 9 bases. The germline V gene has CDR1 MDHEN and CDR2 SYDVKM. Trimming at V came to 6 bases and at J to 13 bases, leaving 9 bases not matched to a gene. The CDR3 has 12 amino acids. The CDR3 sequence is CASRGQGWGVFF. The CDR3 nucleotides are TGTGCCAGCAGGGGACAGGGTTGGGGCGTTTTCTTT.

The chain recombines TRBV7-9 with TRBJ1-3, with D possibly TRBD1 on 5 matching bases. Germline CDR1 SEHNR, CDR2 FQNEAQ (reference sequence). The CDR3 is 14 residues long. Trimming removed 7 bases at V and 0 bases at J, with 10 bases between. The CDR3, as DNA: TGTGCCAGCATTCTAGGGGACTCTGGAAACACCATATATTTT. Protein: CASILGDSGNTIYF.

V and J are TRBV5-4 and TRBJ2-3; 9 bases are shared with TRBD2. Germline V CDR1 and CDR2: SGHNT, YYREEE (reference sequence). The V and J ends lost 0 bases and 3 bases, in that order; junction bases with no gene match: 5. The CDR3 is 16 residues long. CDR3 coding DNA: TGTGCCAGCAGCTTGGTGGGCGGGGGGGCGACAGATACGCAGTATTTT. Translation gives CASSLVGGGATDTQYF.

The chain carries TRBV12-3 or TRBV12-4 and TRBJ1-5; no clear D gene. The CDR3 length is 13 residues. Between the trimmed V and J ends, which lost 2 bases and 4 bases, there was a span of 6 bases. CDR3 nucleotides: TGTGCCAGCAGTTTATTTAGAAATCAGCCCCAGCATTTT. This translates into CASSLFRNQPQHF.

The chain has TRBV3-1 (or the pseudogene TRBV3-2) and TRBJ1-4; D not certain. Trimming pared 6 bases from V and 0 bases from J, leaving 8 bases between. Per the germline V gene, CDR1 is LGHDT and CDR2 is YNNKEL (reference sequence). This CDR3 contains 14 residues. CDR3 nucleotide sequence: TGTGCCAGCAGTCTGCGGACAACTAATGAAAAACTGTTTTTT. Residues: CASSLRTTNEKLFF.

V usage is TRBV15 and J usage is TRBJ2-4; D unclear. From germline, CDR1 is LNHNV and CDR2 YYDKDF (reference sequence). The CDR3 is 15 residues long. Trimming took 1 base from V and 3 from J, leaving 10 bases between them. CDR3 bases: TGTGCCACCAGCAGAGCCCGGGTGGGCAAAAACATTCAGTACTTC. Its protein is CATSRARVGKNIQYF. The full variable domain, completed using reference TRBV15 and TRBJ2-4, is DAMVIQNPRYQVTQFGKPVTLSCSQTLNHNVMYWYQQKSSQAPKLLFHYYDKDFNNEADTPDNFQSRRPNTSFCFLDIRSPGLGDTAMYLCATSRARVGKNIQYFGAGTRLSVL.

This clone was counted only a few times. The chain is built from TRBV19 and TRBJ2-7, with D tentatively TRBD2 (6 bases). CDR3 length: 17 amino acids. Per germline, CDR1 LNHDA and CDR2 SQIVND (reference sequence). V was shortened by 5 bases and J by 1 base, with 21 bases between the two germline ends. The CDR3 region has the DNA TGTGCCAGTAGTGATACCCCCAGGTGGCGGGAATCCTACGAGCAGTACTTC. Translation: CASSDTPRWRESYEQYF.

CDR3 amino acids: CSVEWARNTEAFF. CDR3 DNA: TGCAGCGTTGAATGGGCCCGGAACACTGAAGCTTTCTTT. The gene calls are TRBV29-1 and TRBJ1-1, with no clear D. Between the trimmed V and J ends, which lost 2 bases and 1 base, there was a span of 8 bases. Looked up from germline, CDR1 is SQVTM and CDR2 is ANQGSEA. The CDR3 has 13 residues.

The chain employs TRBV5-1 and TRBJ2-4; the match to TRBD2 covers 10 bases. With 3 bases clipped from V and 6 bases from J, the junction kept 9 bases outside the gene matches. This CDR3 contains 16 residues. Germline CDR1 and CDR2: SGHRS and YFSETQ. The CDR3 sequence: CASSSSGRAGGNIQYF. For the CDR3, the DNA is TGCGCCAGCAGCTCGAGCGGGAGGGCCGGTGGAAACATTCAGTACTTC. Drawing the rest from reference TRBV5-1 and TRBJ2-4, the complete variable domain is KAGVTQTPRYLIKTRGQQVTLSCSPISGHRSVSWYQQTPGQGLQFLFEYFSETQRNKGNFPGRFSGRQFSNSRSEMNVSTLELGDSALYLCASSSSGRAGGNIQYFGAGTRLSVL.

In DNA form, the CDR3 reads TGTGCCAGCAGTTTAGGGCAGGACTTTGAAGCTTTCTTT. This encodes CASSLGQDFEAFF. The gene calls are TRBV12-3 or TRBV12-4 and TRBJ1-1; D ambiguous. This CDR3 comprises 13 residues. V dropped 1 base and J dropped 7 bases, with 10 bases sitting between them.

The chain combines TRBV12-5 with TRBJ1-5, with 8 bases aligning to TRBD1. The germline gives CDR1 LGHNT, CDR2 FRNRAP. This CDR3 comprises 13 residues. With V trimmed by 7 bases and J by 4 bases, 3 bases remained unmatched. The CDR3 DNA reads as TGTGCTAGTGCAGGGGGCGGAAATCAGCCCCAGCATTTT. This sequence encodes CASAGGGNQPQHF. The complete variable domain, with remaining parts taken from reference TRBV12-5 and TRBJ1-5, reads DARVTQTPRHKVTEMGQEVTMRCQPILGHNTVFWYRQTMMQGLELLAYFRNRAPLDDSGMPKDRFSAEMPDATLATLKIQPSEPRDSAVYFCASAGGGNQPQHFGDGTRLSIL.

V and J are TRBV19 and TRBJ2-3; 14 bases agree with TRBD2. The V and J ends lost 4 bases and 3 bases, in that order; junction bases with no gene match: 9. The germline gives CDR1 LNHDA, CDR2 SQIVND (reference sequence). The CDR3 is made up of 18 amino acids. The DNA for the CDR3 is TGTGCCAGTAGTAGGAGGTTCCGGACTAGCGGGGGGACAGATACGCAGTATTTT. It translates to CASSRRFRTSGGTDTQYF.

CDR3 in amino acids: CASSPIRAGFNNEQFF. CDR3 in DNA: TGTGCCAGCAGCCCAATCAGGGCGGGGTTTAACAATGAGCAGTTCTTC. The rearrangement uses TRBV7-9 and TRBJ2-1; possible D gene TRBD2, 6 bases. Germline V gene lookup returns CDR1 SEHNR and CDR2 FQNEAQ (reference sequence). V shed 5 bases and J shed 5 bases, with 19 bases lying between them. CDR3 length: 16 amino acids.

J is TRBJ1-1 and V is TRBV6-4, with a weak D call TRBD1 (5 bases). The CDR3 has 12 residues. Germline CDR1 reads MRHNA; CDR2 reads SNTAGT. V was clipped by 10 bases and J by 1 base, with 10 bases between them. The CDR3 coding sequence is TGTGCCAAGGGCGGGGGGAACACTGAAGCTTTCTTT. Protein: CAKGGGNTEAFF.

The chain joins TRBV2 to TRBJ1-1, with 10 bases matching TRBD1. Germline V lookup: CDR1 SNHLY, CDR2 FYNNEI. The CDR3 covers 15 residues. J lost 1 base, V lost 6 bases, and 5 bases had no gene match. In nucleotides, the CDR3 is TGTGCCAGCAGAGCCAGGGACAGGGGGAACACTGAAGCTTTCTTT. Translation: CASRARDRGNTEAFF.

The chain combines TRBV4-1 with TRBJ1-1, with 7 bases identical to TRBD1. Germline V CDR1 and CDR2: MGHRA, YSYEKL. The J segment lost 0 bases and the V segment lost 0 bases, leaving 1 base of the junction unmatched. This CDR3 comprises 15 residues. The CDR3 sequence: CASSQDQGVNTEAFF. Here the CDR3 DNA reads TGCGCCAGCAGCCAAGATCAGGGGGTGAACACTGAAGCTTTCTTT.

This CDR3 is CASSEMRTGLGTEAFF. The CDR3 DNA is TGTGCCAGCAGTGAAATGAGGACAGGGTTAGGCACTGAAGCTTTCTTT. The V call is TRBV6-1, the J call TRBJ1-1; 8 positions agree with TRBD1. This CDR3 spans 16 amino acids. V trimming: 2 bases; J trimming: 4 bases; junction bases outside the gene matches: 9. Germline values: CDR1 MNHNS, CDR2 SASEGT.

This clone was observed a handful of times. This chain links TRBV19 with TRBJ1-2, with 7 bases aligning to TRBD1. The germline V gene encodes CDR1 LNHDA and CDR2 SQIVND (reference sequence). This CDR3 contains 15 residues. V was clipped by 7 bases and J by 8 bases; unmatched bases: 16. The DNA for the CDR3 is TGTGCCAGTAAACCGACGAGCGGCAGGGGGGTAGGCTACACCTTC. Encoded protein: CASKPTSGRGVGYTF.

This clone was seen only once. This sequence joins TRBV30 and TRBJ1-2; D is unresolved. Trimming removed 0 bases at V and 10 bases at J, with 18 bases between. This CDR3 is 14 amino acids long. Germline V CDR1 and CDR2: GTSNPN, SVGIG (reference sequence). CDR3 nucleotides: TGTGCCTGGAGTGTTTCCCCCCATCAGGTGGACTACACCTTC. It is translated as CAWSVSPHQVDYTF.